These 16 T cell receptor beta chains came from one sample sequenced in a study of Ad26.COV2.S vaccination and SARS-CoV-2 variants. Sequencing was performed with immunoSEQ multiplex PCR; in TCRdb, only in-frame clones are kept and a portion is missing. Among 350,000 to 550,000 clones, approximately 89% were seen once, and the ten largest hold approximately 2.5%. The treatment was: roughly 18 received Ad26.COV2.S at low or high dose, single or two shots; about 5 received placebo; per-sample allocation not given. After the first vaccine or placebo injection, samples were drawn on day 63. The source material was peripheral blood, sampled in a trial of Ad26.COV2.S vaccine versus placebo. Receptor source: a person aged 18-65 years who received the Ad26.COV2.S COVID-19 vaccine or a placebo.

The V gene is TRBV14, the J gene TRBJ1-1; TRBD1 is a possible D gene (5 bases). There are 16 residues in the CDR3. The V and J ends lost 0 bases and 0 bases respectively, with 11 bases between them. Germline lookup yields CDR1 SGHDN and CDR2 FVKESK. CDR3 sequence reads: CASSQEGKGLNTEAFF. The CDR3 bases are TGTGCCAGCAGCCAAGAGGGAAAGGGGTTGAACACTGAAGCTTTCTTT.

The chain links TRBV9 to TRBJ1-1; possible D gene TRBD1, 6 bases. CDR3 size: 13 residues. The ends were cut back, 0 bases at V and 4 bases at J, with 7 bases in the middle. Germline CDR1 SGDLS, CDR2 YYNGEE. The CDR3 protein is CASSVGDTTEAFF. The CDR3 nucleotides are TGTGCCAGCAGCGTAGGGGACACCACTGAAGCTTTCTTT.

The V gene is TRBV28, the J gene TRBJ2-1; perhaps TRBD2 as D (6 bases). Between the trimmed V and J ends, which lost 5 bases and 5 bases, there was a span of 13 bases. From germline, CDR1 is MDHEN and CDR2 SYDVKM. The CDR3 loop spans 14 amino acids. The CDR3 protein is CASSGGFSNNEQFF. As DNA, the CDR3 is TGTGCCAGCAGTGGGGGGTTTTCCAACAATGAGCAGTTCTTC.

The chain carries TRBV7-2 and TRBJ2-5; D possibly corresponds to TRBD2 (6 bases). Germline loops: CDR1 SGHTA, CDR2 FQGNSA. V was clipped by 5 bases and J by 5 bases, with 18 bases between them. CDR3 size: 15 residues. CDR3 protein: CASSLQAAGWETQYF. The CDR3 region has the DNA TGTGCCAGCAGCCTCCAGGCGGCGGGATGGGAGACCCAGTACTTC.

The chain is built from TRBV4-3 and TRBJ1-6; a possible D gene is TRBD1 (5 bases). In germline, CDR1 is LGHNA, CDR2 YSLEER. The CDR3 is made up of 16 amino acids. The ends were cut back, 0 bases at V and 8 bases at J, with 14 bases in the middle. The CDR3, as DNA: TGCGCCAGCAGCCAAGAGCTCGGCCTAGGGGATTCACCCCTCCACTTT. As protein: CASSQELGLGDSPLHF.

The chain combines TRBV6-5 with TRBJ1-4; no clear D. The CDR3 extends over 14 amino acids. Deletions cut 6 bases from V and 5 bases from J, with 13 bases between. Per germline, CDR1 MNHEY and CDR2 SVGAGI. CDR3 amino acids: CASRAERGNEKLFF. CDR3 nucleotide sequence: TGTGCCAGCAGGGCAGAGAGAGGGAATGAAAAACTGTTTTTT.

The genes are TRBV9 and TRBJ2-1, with D uncertain. Germline CDR1 and CDR2: SGDLS and YYNGEE. The CDR3 contains 16 residues. Between the trimmed V and J ends, which lost 0 bases and 5 bases, there was a span of 15 bases. The CDR3 sequence: CASSVGSATFHNEQFF. CDR3 DNA: TGTGCCAGCAGCGTAGGGTCGGCCACCTTCCACAATGAGCAGTTCTTC. The variable domain in full, completed from reference TRBV9 and TRBJ2-1, reads DSGVTQTPKHLITATGQRVTLRCSPRSGDLSVYWYQQSLDQGLQFLIQYYNGEERAKGNILERFSAQQFPDLHSELNLSSLELGDSALYFCASSVGSATFHNEQFFGPGTRLTVL.

V gene TRBV24-1 combines with J gene TRBJ1-5; D is unclear. CDR1 is KGHDR, CDR2 SFDVKD, per germline. This CDR3 has 19 residues. Trimming left V 4 bases short and J 0 bases short, with 21 bases between. CDR3 sequence (DNA): TGTGCCACCAGTGACGCCTCCGCTGGATCGCTCGGTAGCAATCAGCCCCAGCATTTT. Protein sequence: CATSDASAGSLGSNQPQHF.

This clone has only one observation. This chain links TRBV5-6 with TRBJ1-6; 7 bases match TRBD1. The germline CDR1 and CDR2 sequences are SGHDT and YYEEEE. Trimming cost V 1 base and J 12 bases; bases outside gene matches: 10. The CDR3 runs to 15 residues. CDR3 in DNA: TGTGCCAGCAGCTTGTTTTCGCAGGGGGGAGGACCCCTCCACTTT. Its protein product is CASSLFSQGGGPLHF.

V is TRBV28 and J is TRBJ1-1; D remains unclear. The CDR3 totals 15 residues. Germline V gene lookup returns CDR1 MDHEN and CDR2 SYDVKM. The V and J ends lost 4 bases and 1 base respectively, with 13 bases between them. For the CDR3, the DNA is TGTGCCAGCAGTTCTTCCCTGGAAGGGAACACTGAAGCTTTCTTT. Protein product: CASSSSLEGNTEAFF. Full variable domain (missing parts from reference TRBV28 and TRBJ1-1): DVKVTQSSRYLVKRTGEKVFLECVQDMDHENMFWYRQDPGLGLRLIYFSYDVKMKEKGDIPEGYSVSREKKERFSLILESASTNQTSMYLCASSSSLEGNTEAFFGQGTRLTVV.

The chain links TRBV28 to TRBJ2-2, with unresolved D. V was shortened by 2 bases and J by 7 bases, with 14 bases between the two germline ends. From germline, CDR1 is MDHEN and CDR2 SYDVKM. The length of the CDR3 is 15 residues. The CDR3 is CASSLDMAPGGELFF. CDR3 nucleotide sequence: TGTGCCAGCAGTTTAGATATGGCGCCGGGCGGGGAGCTGTTTTTT.

This chain's CDR3 is CASRGAGTLQYF. Written as DNA, the CDR3 is TGTGCCAGTCGCGGGGCAGGGACTCTTCAGTACTTC. V and J are TRBV12-3 or TRBV12-4 and TRBJ2-4; weak D call: TRBD2 (6 bases). The CDR3 is 12 amino acids. The V gene lost 9 bases and the J gene lost 11 bases, with 17 bases spanning the gap.

This clone was counted a few times. V gene TRBV6-2 or TRBV6-3 combines with J gene TRBJ1-1; D unresolved. Germline CDR1 and CDR2: MNHEY and SVGEGT. This CDR3 is built from 16 residues. The V gene lost 2 bases and the J gene lost 4 bases, with 17 bases spanning the gap. The DNA for the CDR3 is TGTGCCAGCAGTTACGGTAGAGGCCCTAAGGCCACTGAAGCTTTCTTT. This sequence encodes CASSYGRGPKATEAFF.

The chain links TRBV11-3 to TRBJ2-5, with TRBD1 as a possible D gene (5 bases). The V gene's germline CDR1 is SGHNT and CDR2 YENEEA. CDR3 length: 13 amino acids. V was shortened by 4 bases and J by 5 bases, with 11 bases between the two germline ends. CDR3 residues: CASSSQVWETQYF. The CDR3 nucleotides are TGTGCCAGCAGCTCACAGGTTTGGGAGACCCAGTACTTC.

This clone was counted only a few times. The rearrangement links TRBV28 to TRBJ2-3; unclear D gene. Germline CDR1 is MDHEN and CDR2 is SYDVKM. The ends were cut back, 3 bases at V and 4 bases at J, with 5 bases in the middle. This CDR3 is 12 amino acids long. The CDR3: CASSFASDTQYF. The CDR3 bases are TGTGCCAGCAGTTTTGCGTCAGATACGCAGTATTTT.

The chain carries TRBV19 and TRBJ2-2, with no clear D. CDR1 and CDR2 (germline): LNHDA, SQIVND (reference sequence). The CDR3 totals 13 residues. V lost 6 bases and J 2 bases, leaving 7 bases between the germline ends. The CDR3 DNA is TGTGCCAGTAGGCTGGTAAACACCGGGGAGCTGTTTTTT. It encodes CASRLVNTGELFF.